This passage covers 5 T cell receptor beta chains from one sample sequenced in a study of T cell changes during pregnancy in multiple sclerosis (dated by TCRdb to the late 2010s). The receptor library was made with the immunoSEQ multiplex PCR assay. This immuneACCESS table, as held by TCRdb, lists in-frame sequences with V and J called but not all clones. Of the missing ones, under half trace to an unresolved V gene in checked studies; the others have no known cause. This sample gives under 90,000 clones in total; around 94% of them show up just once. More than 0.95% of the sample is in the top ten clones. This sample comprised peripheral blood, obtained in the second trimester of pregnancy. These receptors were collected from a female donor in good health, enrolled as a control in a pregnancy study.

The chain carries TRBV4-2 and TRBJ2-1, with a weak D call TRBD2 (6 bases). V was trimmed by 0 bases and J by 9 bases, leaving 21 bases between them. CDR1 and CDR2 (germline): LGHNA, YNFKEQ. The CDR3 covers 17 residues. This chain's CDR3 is CASSQEGSGNPGGEQFF. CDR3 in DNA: TGTGCCAGCAGCCAAGAAGGTAGCGGCAACCCTGGAGGTGAGCAGTTCTTC.

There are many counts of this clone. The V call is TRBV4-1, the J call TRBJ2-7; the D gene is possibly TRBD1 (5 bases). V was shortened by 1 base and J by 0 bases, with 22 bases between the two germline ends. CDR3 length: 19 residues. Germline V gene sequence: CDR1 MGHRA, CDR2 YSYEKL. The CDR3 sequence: CASSQVIQGSASSSYEQYF. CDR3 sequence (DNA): TGCGCCAGCAGCCAAGTAATCCAGGGATCGGCCTCCAGCTCCTACGAGCAGTACTTC.

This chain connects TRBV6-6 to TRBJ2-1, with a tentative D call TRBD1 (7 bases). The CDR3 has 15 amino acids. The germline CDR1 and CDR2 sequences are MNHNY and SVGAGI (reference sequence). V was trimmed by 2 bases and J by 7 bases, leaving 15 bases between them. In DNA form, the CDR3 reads TGTGCCAGCAGTTACGGACAGGAGGGGGGTAATGAGCAGTTCTTC. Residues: CASSYGQEGGNEQFF.

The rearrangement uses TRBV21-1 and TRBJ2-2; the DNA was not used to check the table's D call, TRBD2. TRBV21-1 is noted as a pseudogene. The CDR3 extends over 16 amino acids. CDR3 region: CASSLQPGRSTGELFF. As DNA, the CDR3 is TGTGCCAGCAGCCTTCAACCCGGGAGAAGCACCGGGGAGCTGTTTTTT.

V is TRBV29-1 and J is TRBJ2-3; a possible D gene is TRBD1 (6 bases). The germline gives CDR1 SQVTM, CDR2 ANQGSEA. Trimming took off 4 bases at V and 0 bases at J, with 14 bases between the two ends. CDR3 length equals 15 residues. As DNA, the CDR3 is TGCAGCGTTGTGGGACAAGGGTTCAGCACAGATACGCAGTATTTT. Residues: CSVVGQGFSTDTQYF.